These 14 T cell receptor beta chains were sequenced from one sample in a study of vaccination and CD4 T cells after COVID-19. Treatment noted: roughly 11-day PBMC culture with coronavirus spike peptide pools or control peptides (ViraFEST assay). The Oncomine TCR Beta short-read assay sequenced DNA from cultured CD4+ T cells. TCRdb re-derived calls from the PCR reads in MiXCR, one entry per CDR3 protein. The sample lists 15,000 or so distinct CDR3 sequences, roughly 60% occurring once. Antigens for these TCRs are unknown. Sequenced: CD4+ T cells from blood, cultured in vitro. These receptors were obtained from a human donor who had recovered from COVID-19.

This clonotype has just a few counts. The DNA of the CDR3 is TGTGCCAGCAGTTACTCGATTAGAGGGGCACAGAATTCACCCCTCCACTTT. This gives the protein CASSYSIRGAQNSPLHF. The chain recombines TRBV6-5 with TRBJ1-6; possibly TRBD1 for D (5 bases). This CDR3 comprises 17 residues. Trimming removed 0 bases at V and 7 bases at J, with 16 bases between. The germline gives CDR1 MNHEY, CDR2 SVGAGI.

This clonotype was counted a few times. This sequence joins TRBV6-1 and TRBJ1-6, with 7 bases identical to TRBD1. V lost 8 bases to trimming and J lost 7 bases; unmatched junction nucleotides: 8. CDR3 length: 14 residues. CDR1 is MNHNS, CDR2 SASEGT, per germline. The CDR3 DNA follows: TGTGCCAGCCTCGAGACAGGGATCAATTCACCCCTCCACTTT. This gives the protein CASLETGINSPLHF.

This clonotype has just a few counts. V is TRBV19 and J is TRBJ1-6; TRBD1 might be the D (6 bases). Germline V gene sequence: CDR1 LNHDA, CDR2 SQIVND (reference sequence). Trimming stripped 1 base from V and 5 bases from J, with 15 bases between. The CDR3 runs to 17 residues. In nucleotides, the CDR3 is TGTGCCAGTAGTATAGGAGCCGGGACATTTAATAATTCACCCCTCCACTTT. This sequence encodes CASSIGAGTFNNSPLHF. The full variable domain, its missing parts supplied by reference TRBV19 and TRBJ1-6, is DGGITQSPKYLFRKEGQNVTLSCEQNLNHDAMYWYRQDPGQGLRLIYYSQIVNDFQKGDIAEGYSVSREKKESFPLTVTSAQKNPTAFYLCASSIGAGTFNNSPLHFGNGTRLTVT.

This rearrangement joins TRBV6-1 to TRBJ2-2; 9 bases map to TRBD2. Germline CDR1 MNHNS, CDR2 SASEGT. The CDR3 has 15 residues. V lost 6 bases and J lost 4; bases outside the gene matches: 6. The CDR3 sequence is CASSSLAGATGELFF. CDR3 bases: TGTGCCAGCAGCTCATTAGCGGGAGCCACCGGGGAGCTGTTTTTT.

The genes are TRBV7-8 and TRBJ1-5; 9 nucleotides line up with TRBD1. The CDR3 consists of 16 residues. J was trimmed by 2 bases and V by 5 bases; bases with no gene match: 7. The V gene's germline CDR1 is SGHVS and CDR2 FQNEAQ. CDR3 region: CASSPTGGRGNQPQHF. The DNA for the CDR3 is TGTGCCAGCAGCCCCACAGGGGGCAGGGGCAATCAGCCCCAGCATTTT.

This clonotype was observed a handful of times. This chain connects TRBV20-1 to TRBJ1-1; D not certain. Germline V gives CDR1 DFQATT, CDR2 SNEGSKA (reference sequence). The CDR3 contains 15 residues. V shed 7 bases and J shed 1 base, with 19 bases lying between them. In nucleotides, the CDR3 is TGCAGTGTCCTTGCATTATCCAGGCCGAACACTGAAGCTTTCTTT. Translating gives CSVLALSRPNTEAFF.

J is TRBJ2-5 and V is TRBV11-1; no definite D call. Trimming left V 1 base short and J 3 bases short, with 9 bases between. Germline loops: CDR1 SGHAT, CDR2 FQDESV (reference sequence). The CDR3 is 14 amino acids. The CDR3 DNA reads TGTGCCAGCAGCTTAGTCGATGTCGAAGAGACCCAGTACTTC. Amino acid sequence: CASSLVDVEETQYF.

This sequence joins TRBV2 and TRBJ1-6; no firm D call. From germline, CDR1 is SNHLY and CDR2 FYNNEI. The V end lost 2 bases, the J end lost 10 bases, and 15 bases lay between the germline ends. The CDR3 is made up of 15 amino acids. The CDR3 reads CASSERGAGPSPLHF. As DNA, the CDR3 is TGTGCCAGCAGTGAACGTGGTGCAGGACCCTCACCCCTCCACTTT.

CDR3 sequence reads: CAIQGDRGFGYTF. The CDR3 nucleotides read TGTGCCATTCAGGGGGACAGGGGATTCGGCTACACCTTC. The rearrangement joins TRBV10-3 to TRBJ1-2; 10 bases are a match to TRBD1. The germline gives CDR1 ENHRY, CDR2 SYGVKD. The CDR3 runs to 13 residues. The V and J ends lost 9 bases and 8 bases, in that order; junction bases with no gene match: 9.

This clonotype was recorded only once. The rearrangement joins TRBV11-2 to TRBJ1-1; 7 positions match TRBD1. Germline assignment: CDR1 SGHAT and CDR2 FQNNGV. With 8 bases clipped from V and 1 base from J, the junction kept 7 bases outside the gene matches. The CDR3 runs to 14 residues. In DNA, the CDR3 is TGTGCCAGCCATCGGGAGGGGGCGAACACTGAAGCTTTCTTT. This translates into CASHREGANTEAFF.

The V gene is TRBV4-1, the J gene TRBJ1-3; D gene ambiguous. Germline values: CDR1 MGHRA, CDR2 YSYEKL. This CDR3 is 17 amino acids long. V was shortened by 0 bases and J by 0 bases, with 12 bases between the two germline ends. The CDR3 DNA sequence: TGCGCCAGCAGCCAAGATCGGGCAACAGTCTCTGGAAACACCATATATTTT. Protein sequence: CASSQDRATVSGNTIYF.

The chain employs TRBV7-9 and TRBJ1-1; perhaps TRBD1 as D (5 bases). From germline, CDR1 is SEHNR and CDR2 FQNEAQ (reference sequence). The CDR3 totals 13 residues. Trimming removed 5 bases from V and 3 bases from J, with 10 bases in between. The chain's CDR3 is CASSLQEHTEAFF. Here the CDR3 DNA reads TGTGCCAGCAGCCTACAGGAGCACACTGAAGCTTTCTTT. Full variable domain (missing parts from reference TRBV7-9 and TRBJ1-1): DTGVSQNPRHKITKRGQNVTFRCDPISEHNRLYWYRQTLGQGPEFLTYFQNEAQLEKSRLLSDRFSAERPKGSFSTLEIQRTEQGDSAMYLCASSLQEHTEAFFGQGTRLTVV.

This clonotype was counted a few times. This sequence joins TRBV6-1 and TRBJ1-2; perhaps TRBD1 as D (6 bases). There are 16 residues in the CDR3. Germline V gene lookup returns CDR1 MNHNS and CDR2 SASEGT. Between the trimmed V and J ends, which lost 6 bases and 4 bases, there was a span of 21 bases. CDR3 amino acids: CASRPAGGANGYGYTF. The CDR3 DNA follows: TGTGCCAGCAGGCCTGCCGGGGGGGCGAACGGCTATGGCTACACCTTC.

The V and J genes are TRBV19 and TRBJ1-1; the D is unclear. V shed 5 bases and J shed 1 base, with 8 bases lying between them. From germline, CDR1 is LNHDA and CDR2 SQIVND (reference sequence). This CDR3 has 13 amino acids. The CDR3 reads CASSFKRNTEAFF. DNA for the CDR3: TGTGCCAGTAGTTTTAAGAGGAACACTGAAGCTTTCTTT.